This T cell receptor (beta chain) is from a study of technical replicates of blood from several donors. This clone came up once. Generated by immunoSEQ multiplex PCR, the TCRdb table keeps only in-frame clones and is missing some. This table has about 81,000 clones, roughly 96% appearing once. The V and J ends lost 4 bases and 0 bases, in that order; junction bases with no gene match: 11. CDR1 is SGHTA, CDR2 FQGTGA, per germline. The CDR3 totals 17 residues. Sequencing was done on a sample of T cells isolated from PBMCs. This sequence joins TRBV7-3 and TRBJ1-2, with 7 positions matching TRBD1. This TCR came from a human donor in good health. The CDR3 nucleotides are TGTGCCAGCAGCTCCTCTGGAAACAGGGGTACTAACTATGGCTACACCTTC. Protein: CASSSSGNRGTNYGYTF. The full variable domain, rest sourced from reference TRBV7-3 and TRBJ1-2, is GAGVSQTPSNKVTEKGKYVELRCDPISGHTALYWYRQSLGQGPEFLIYFQGTGAADDSGLPNDRFFAVRPEGSVSTLKIQRTERGDSAVYLCASSSSGNRGTNYGYTFGSGTRLTVV.